A selection of T cell receptor beta chains follows, all from one sample in a study of beta chain features in type 1 diabetes. The assay was immunoSEQ multiplex PCR, and TCRdb's table has in-frame clones only and misses some. The data hold approximately 140,000 clones, with under 60% observed a single time. Sequencing was done on a sample of Tregs from blood. Receptors were obtained from a young man in good health. Both conserved end residues are part of each CDR3. A D gene is named only where the DNA matches it firmly. Only some rows state a clone size, as once, few, many or a class for expanded clones.

v_gene	j_gene	abundance	d_gene	CDR3aa	CDR3nt
TRBV7-2	TRBJ2-1	-	TRBD2	CASSLEGLRYNEQFF	TGTGCCAGCAGCTTAGAGGGACTACGGTACAATGAGCAGTTCTTC
TRBV2	TRBJ2-1	-	-	CASSAIRDNEQFF	TGTGCCAGCAGTGCTATCAGGGACAATGAGCAGTTCTTC
TRBV27	TRBJ2-7	-	-	CASNRAGSYEQYF	TGTGCCAGCAATAGAGCAGGGTCCTACGAGCAGTACTTC
TRBV5-4	TRBJ2-7	-	TRBD1	CASSLEGQGEQYF	TGTGCCAGCAGCTTGGAGGGACAGGGCGAGCAGTACTTC
TRBV28	TRBJ2-7	few	-	CASSFTGSPSYEQYF	TGTGCCAGCAGTTTCACAGGGTCCCCCTCCTACGAGCAGTACTTC
TRBV6-1	TRBJ2-2	-	-	CASSEYLTGELFF	TGTGCCAGCAGTGAATATTTGACCGGGGAGCTGTTTTTT
TRBV7-3	TRBJ1-1	-	TRBD1	CASSLGQGVSEAFF	TGTGCCAGCAGCTTAGGACAGGGAGTCTCTGAAGCTTTCTTT
TRBV7-2	TRBJ2-7	few	-	CASSLEATGYEQYF	TGTGCCAGCAGCTTAGAGGCAACGGGGTACGAGCAGTACTTC
TRBV6-6	TRBJ2-3	-	-	CASSIVYTQYF	TGTGCCAGCAGTATTGTATATACGCAGTATTTT
TRBV7-2	TRBJ2-2	-	TRBD1	CASSLVGGGGNTGELFF	TGTGCCAGCAGCTTAGTAGGGGGCGGAGGGAACACCGGGGAGCTGTTTTTT
TRBV2	TRBJ1-2	-	TRBD1	CASRDRRSTNYGYTF	TGTGCCAGTAGGGACAGGCGATCTACTAACTATGGCTACACCTTC
TRBV7-3	TRBJ2-7	-	-	CASSLTPRYEQYF	TGTGCCAGCAGCTTAACCCCTCGTTACGAGCAGTACTTC